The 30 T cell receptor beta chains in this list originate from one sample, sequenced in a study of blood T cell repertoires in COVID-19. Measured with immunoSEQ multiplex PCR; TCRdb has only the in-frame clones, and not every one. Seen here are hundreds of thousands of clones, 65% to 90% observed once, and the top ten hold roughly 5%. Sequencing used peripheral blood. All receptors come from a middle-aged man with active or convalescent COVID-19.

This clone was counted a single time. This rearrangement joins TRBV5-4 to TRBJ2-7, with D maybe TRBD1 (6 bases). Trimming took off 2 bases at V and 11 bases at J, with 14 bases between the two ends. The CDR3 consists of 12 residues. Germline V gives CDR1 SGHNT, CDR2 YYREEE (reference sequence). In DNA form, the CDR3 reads TGTGCCAGCAGCTTTGGGGGCCGCTTTGAGTACTTC. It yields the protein CASSFGGRFEYF. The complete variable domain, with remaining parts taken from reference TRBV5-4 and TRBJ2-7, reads ETGVTQSPTHLIKTRGQQVTLRCSSQSGHNTVSWYQQALGQGPQFIFQYYREEENGRGNFPPRFSGLQFPNYSSELNVNALELDDSALYLCASSFGGRFEYFGPGTRLTVT.

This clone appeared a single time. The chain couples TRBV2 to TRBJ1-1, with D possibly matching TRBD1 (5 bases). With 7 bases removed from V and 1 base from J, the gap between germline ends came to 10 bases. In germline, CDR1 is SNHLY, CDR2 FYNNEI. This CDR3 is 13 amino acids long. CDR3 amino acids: CASTLGENTEAFF. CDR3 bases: TGTGCCAGCACGCTAGGGGAGAACACTGAAGCTTTCTTT.

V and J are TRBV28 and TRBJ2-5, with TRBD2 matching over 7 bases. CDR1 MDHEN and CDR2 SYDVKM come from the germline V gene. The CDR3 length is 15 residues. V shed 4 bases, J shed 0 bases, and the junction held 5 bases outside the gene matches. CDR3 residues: CASSSVRGYQETQYF. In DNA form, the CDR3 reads TGTGCCAGCAGTTCGGTGCGGGGGTACCAAGAGACCCAGTACTTC.

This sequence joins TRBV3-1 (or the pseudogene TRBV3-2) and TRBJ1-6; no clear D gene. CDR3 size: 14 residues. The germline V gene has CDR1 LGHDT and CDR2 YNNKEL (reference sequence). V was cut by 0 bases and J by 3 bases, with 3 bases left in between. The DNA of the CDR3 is TGTGCCAGCAGCCAAGACAACTATAATTCACCCCTCCACTTT. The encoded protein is CASSQDNYNSPLHF.

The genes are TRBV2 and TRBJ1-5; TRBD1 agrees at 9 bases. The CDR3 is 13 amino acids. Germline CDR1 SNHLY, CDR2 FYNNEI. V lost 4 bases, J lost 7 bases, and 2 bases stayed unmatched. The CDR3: CASSGGQGQPQHF. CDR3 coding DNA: TGTGCCAGCAGTGGAGGACAGGGGCAGCCCCAGCATTTT.

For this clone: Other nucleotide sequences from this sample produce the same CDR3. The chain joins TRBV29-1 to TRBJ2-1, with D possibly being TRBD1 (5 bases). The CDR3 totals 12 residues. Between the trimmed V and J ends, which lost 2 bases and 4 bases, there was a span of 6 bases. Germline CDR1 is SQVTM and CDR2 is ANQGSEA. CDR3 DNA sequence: TGCAGCGTTGAAAGGGGTTACAATGAGCAGTTCTTC. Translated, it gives CSVERGYNEQFF.

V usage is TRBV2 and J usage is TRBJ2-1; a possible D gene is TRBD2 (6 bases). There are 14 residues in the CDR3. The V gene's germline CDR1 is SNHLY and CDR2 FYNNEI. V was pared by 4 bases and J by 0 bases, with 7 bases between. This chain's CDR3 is CASSGGVSYNEQFF. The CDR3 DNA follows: TGTGCCAGCAGTGGGGGGGTCTCCTACAATGAGCAGTTCTTC.

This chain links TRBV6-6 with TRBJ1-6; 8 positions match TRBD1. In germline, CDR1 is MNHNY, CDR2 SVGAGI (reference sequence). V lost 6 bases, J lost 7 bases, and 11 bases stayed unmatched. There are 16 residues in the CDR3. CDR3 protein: CASSPRGQETNSPLHF. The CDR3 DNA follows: TGTGCCAGCAGCCCCCGGGGACAGGAAACAAATTCACCCCTCCACTTT.

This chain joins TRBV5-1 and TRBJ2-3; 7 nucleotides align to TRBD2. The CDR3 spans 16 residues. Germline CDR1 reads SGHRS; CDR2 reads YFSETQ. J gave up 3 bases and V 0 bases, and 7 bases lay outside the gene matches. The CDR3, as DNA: TGCGCCAGCAGCTTGGGAGCGGGATGGAGTACAGATACGCAGTATTTT. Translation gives CASSLGAGWSTDTQYF.

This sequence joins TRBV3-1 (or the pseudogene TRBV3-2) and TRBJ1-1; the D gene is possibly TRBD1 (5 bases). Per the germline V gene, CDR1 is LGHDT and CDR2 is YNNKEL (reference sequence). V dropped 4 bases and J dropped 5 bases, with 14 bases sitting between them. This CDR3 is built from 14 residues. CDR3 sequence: CASSPSGRGTEAFF. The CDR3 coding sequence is TGTGCCAGCAGCCCCTCCGGGAGGGGAACTGAAGCTTTCTTT.

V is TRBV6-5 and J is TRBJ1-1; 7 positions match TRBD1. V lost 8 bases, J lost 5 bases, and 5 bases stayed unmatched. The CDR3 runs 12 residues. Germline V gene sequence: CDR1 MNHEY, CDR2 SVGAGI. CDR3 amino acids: CASQNRGTEAFF. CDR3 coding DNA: TGTGCCAGCCAAAACAGGGGAACTGAAGCTTTCTTT.

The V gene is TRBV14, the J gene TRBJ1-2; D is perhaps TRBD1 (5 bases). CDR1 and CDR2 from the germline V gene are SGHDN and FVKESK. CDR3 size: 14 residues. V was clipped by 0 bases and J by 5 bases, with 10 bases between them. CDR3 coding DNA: TGTGCCAGCAGCCAAGACAGGGTTCCGTATGGCTACACCTTC. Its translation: CASSQDRVPYGYTF.

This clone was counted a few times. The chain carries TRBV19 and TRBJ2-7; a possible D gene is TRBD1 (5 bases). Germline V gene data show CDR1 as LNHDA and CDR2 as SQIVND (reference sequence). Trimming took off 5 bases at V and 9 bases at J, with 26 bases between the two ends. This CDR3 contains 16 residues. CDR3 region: CASSQGRWKGSSVQYF. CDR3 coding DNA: TGTGCCAGTAGTCAAGGACGGTGGAAGGGGTCGAGCGTGCAGTACTTC.

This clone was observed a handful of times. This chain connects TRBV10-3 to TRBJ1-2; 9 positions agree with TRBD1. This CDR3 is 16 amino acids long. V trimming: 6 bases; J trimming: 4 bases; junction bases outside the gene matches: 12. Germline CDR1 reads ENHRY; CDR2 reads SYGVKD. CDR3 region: CAISPTGGMSGYGYTF. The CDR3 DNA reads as TGTGCCATCAGCCCGACAGGGGGAATGTCTGGCTATGGCTACACCTTC.

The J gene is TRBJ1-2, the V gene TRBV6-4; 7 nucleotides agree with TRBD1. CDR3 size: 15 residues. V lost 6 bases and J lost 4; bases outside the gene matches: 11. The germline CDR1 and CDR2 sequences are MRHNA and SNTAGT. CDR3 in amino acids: CASRKETGLGYGYTF. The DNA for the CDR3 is TGTGCCAGCAGAAAGGAGACAGGGTTGGGCTATGGCTACACCTTC.

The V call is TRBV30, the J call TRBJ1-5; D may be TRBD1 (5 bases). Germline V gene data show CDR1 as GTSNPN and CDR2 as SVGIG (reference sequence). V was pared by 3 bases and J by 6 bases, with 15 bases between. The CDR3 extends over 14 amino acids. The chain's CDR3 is CAWRSQGGSQPQHF. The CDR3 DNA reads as TGTGCCTGGAGGAGCCAGGGCGGAAGTCAGCCCCAGCATTTT.

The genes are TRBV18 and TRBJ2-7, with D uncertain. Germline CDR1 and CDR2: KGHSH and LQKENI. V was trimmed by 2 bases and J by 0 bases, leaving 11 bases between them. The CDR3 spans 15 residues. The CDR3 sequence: CASSPRRSSSYEQYF. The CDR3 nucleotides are TGTGCCAGCTCACCAAGGCGGTCCAGCTCCTACGAGCAGTACTTC.

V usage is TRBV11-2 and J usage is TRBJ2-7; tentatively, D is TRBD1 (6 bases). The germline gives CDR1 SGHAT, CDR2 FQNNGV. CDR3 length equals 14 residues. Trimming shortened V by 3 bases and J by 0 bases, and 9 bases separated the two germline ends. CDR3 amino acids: CASSLDRLSYEQYF. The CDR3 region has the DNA TGTGCCAGCAGCTTGGACAGACTCTCCTACGAGCAGTACTTC.

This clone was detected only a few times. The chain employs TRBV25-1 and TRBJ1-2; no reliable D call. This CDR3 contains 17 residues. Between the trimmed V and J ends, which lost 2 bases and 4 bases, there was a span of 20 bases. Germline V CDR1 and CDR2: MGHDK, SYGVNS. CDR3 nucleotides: TGTGCCAGCAGTGAAGGTCCCGGAGCTGTCGGCAGCTATGGCTACACCTTC. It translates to CASSEGPGAVGSYGYTF.

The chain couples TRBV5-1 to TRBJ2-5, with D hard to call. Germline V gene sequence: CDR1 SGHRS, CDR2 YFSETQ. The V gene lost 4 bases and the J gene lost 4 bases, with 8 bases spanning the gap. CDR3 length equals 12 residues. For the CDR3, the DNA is TGCGCCAGCAGCCACTCGCGAGAGACCCAGTACTTC. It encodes CASSHSRETQYF.

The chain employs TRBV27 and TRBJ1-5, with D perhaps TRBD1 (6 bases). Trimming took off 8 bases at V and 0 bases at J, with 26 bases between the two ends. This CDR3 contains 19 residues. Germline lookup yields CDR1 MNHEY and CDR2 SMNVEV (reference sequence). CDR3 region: CASYKNRDTYWYSNQPQHF. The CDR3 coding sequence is TGTGCCAGCTACAAAAATCGGGACACGTACTGGTATAGCAATCAGCCCCAGCATTTT.

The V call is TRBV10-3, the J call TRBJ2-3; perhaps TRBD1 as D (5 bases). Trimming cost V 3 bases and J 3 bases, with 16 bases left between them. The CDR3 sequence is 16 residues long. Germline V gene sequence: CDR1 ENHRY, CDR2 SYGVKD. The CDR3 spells CAISERLGRATDTQYF. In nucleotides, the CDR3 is TGTGCCATCAGTGAACGGTTGGGCAGGGCTACAGATACGCAGTATTTT.

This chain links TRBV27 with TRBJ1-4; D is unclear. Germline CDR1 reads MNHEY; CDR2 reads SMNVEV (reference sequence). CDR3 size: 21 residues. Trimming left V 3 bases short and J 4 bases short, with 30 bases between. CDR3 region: CASSFLRNWALPRKNNEKLFF. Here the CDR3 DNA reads TGTGCCAGCAGTTTTCTCAGGAATTGGGCCCTTCCCAGGAAAAATAATGAAAAACTGTTTTTT.

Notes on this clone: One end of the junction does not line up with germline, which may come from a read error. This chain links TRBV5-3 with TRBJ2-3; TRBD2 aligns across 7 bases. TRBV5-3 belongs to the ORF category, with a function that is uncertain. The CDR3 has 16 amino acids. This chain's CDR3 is CVRRQQPRERTDTQYF. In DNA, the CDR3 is TGTGTCAGAAGGCAACAGCCGCGGGAGCGAACAGATACGCAGTATTTT.

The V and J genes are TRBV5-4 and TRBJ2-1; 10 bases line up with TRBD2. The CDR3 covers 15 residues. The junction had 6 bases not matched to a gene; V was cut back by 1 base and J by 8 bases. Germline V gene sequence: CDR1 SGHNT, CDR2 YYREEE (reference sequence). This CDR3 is CASSLFLAGVDEQFF. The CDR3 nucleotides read TGTGCCAGCAGCTTGTTTCTAGCGGGAGTGGATGAGCAGTTCTTC.

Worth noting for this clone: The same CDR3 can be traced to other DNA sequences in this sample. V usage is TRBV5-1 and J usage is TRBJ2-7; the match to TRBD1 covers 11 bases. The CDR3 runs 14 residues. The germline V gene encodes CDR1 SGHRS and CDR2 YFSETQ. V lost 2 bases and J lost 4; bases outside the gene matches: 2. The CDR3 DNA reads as TGCGCCAGCAGCTTAGGGACAGGGGGATACGAGCAGTACTTC. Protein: CASSLGTGGYEQYF.

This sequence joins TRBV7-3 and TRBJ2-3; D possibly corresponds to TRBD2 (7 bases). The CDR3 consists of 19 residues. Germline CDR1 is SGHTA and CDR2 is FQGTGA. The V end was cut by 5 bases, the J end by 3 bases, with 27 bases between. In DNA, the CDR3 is TGTGCCAGCAGCCCGGGCGGGGGCGGGAGCCGCTTTTATACAGATACGCAGTATTTT. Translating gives CASSPGGGGSRFYTDTQYF.

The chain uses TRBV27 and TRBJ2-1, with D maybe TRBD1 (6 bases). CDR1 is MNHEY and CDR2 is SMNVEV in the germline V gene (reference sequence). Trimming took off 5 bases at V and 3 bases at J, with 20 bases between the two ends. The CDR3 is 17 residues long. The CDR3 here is CASSLNRAASRYNEQFF. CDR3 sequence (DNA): TGTGCCAGCAGTCTAAACAGGGCCGCTAGTCGCTACAATGAGCAGTTCTTC.

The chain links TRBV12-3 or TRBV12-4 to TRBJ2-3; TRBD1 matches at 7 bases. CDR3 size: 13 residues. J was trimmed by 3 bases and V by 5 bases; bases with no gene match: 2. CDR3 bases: TGTGCCAGCAGTGTCAGGGGGACAGATACGCAGTATTTT. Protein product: CASSVRGTDTQYF.

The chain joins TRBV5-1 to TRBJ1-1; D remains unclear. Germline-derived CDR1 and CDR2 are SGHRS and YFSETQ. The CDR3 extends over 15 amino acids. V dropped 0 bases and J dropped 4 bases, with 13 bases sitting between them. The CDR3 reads CASSLVRNRATEAFF. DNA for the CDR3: TGCGCCAGCAGCTTGGTGCGAAACCGAGCCACTGAAGCTTTCTTT.